This note documents a single T cell receptor beta chain sequence. Trimming pared 2 bases from V and 8 bases from J, leaving 12 bases between. The CDR3 is 13 amino acids. Germline loops: CDR1 SGHDN, CDR2 FVKESK. This entry comes from a study of cytomegalovirus exposure and HLA in healthy donors. PCR employed 60 Vbeta and 13 Jbeta primers. Clones were read by immunoSEQ multiplex PCR, and TCRdb kept only the in-frame ones, dropping some. The sample yields approximately 80,000 clones, of which the top ten take up around 1.2%. The chain couples TRBV14 to TRBJ1-2; D is unresolved. The sequenced sample consisted of PBMCs. The sequence derives from a woman younger than 45 in good health and CMV-seronegative. Here the CDR3 reads CASSQSEGDGYTF. As DNA, the CDR3 is TGTGCCAGCAGCCAATCAGAGGGTGACGGCTACACCTTC.